This TCR beta chain was identified during a study of T cell repertoires in cytomegalovirus infection. Overall study results and limits: Carriers of CMV and the relevant HLA type were discriminated by public TCR beta frequency. The ex vivo response was dominated by HLA-C-restricted CMV-specific TCR beta clonotypes.

TCRdb re-called the reads with MiXCR, one entry per CDR3 protein. Counted here are more than 90,000 distinct CDR3 sequences, around a tenth occurring once; the ten biggest clones make up 25% to 40%. V gave up 5 bases and J gave up 0 bases, with 10 bases separating them. From germline, CDR1 is MNHNS and CDR2 SASEGT. The length of the CDR3 is 14 residues. The sample holds many counts of this clonotype. The antigen is undetermined. The sequencing sample was made of PBMCs, sequenced either directly or after in vitro stimulation (not recorded which). This clonotype was obtained from a human donor in good health (CMV status not recorded). Some clones in this sample may be carry-over from other donors' samples. The chain links TRBV6-1 to TRBJ2-5; perhaps TRBD2 as D (6 bases). The CDR3 nucleotides are TGTGCCAGCAGTACGGACTACTACCAAGAGACCCAGTACTTC. This codes for CASSTDYYQETQYF.